The following is a T cell receptor beta chain sequence with its context. This entry belongs to a study of T cells after yellow fever vaccination. Production of TCR cDNA was by 5'RACE template switching, which also added a universal primer site and UMIs. MiXCR was run by TCRdb on the 5' RACE reads, yielding one entry per CDR3 protein. The sample shows approximately 550,000 distinct CDR3 sequences, less than 15% of them seen only once. The sequence derives from a young man who received the YFV17D yellow fever vaccine. Sequences were derived from PBMCs, sampled on the day of the yellow fever booster vaccination.

CDR3: CASSELLGGGFF. CDR3 sequence (DNA): TGTGCCAGCAGTGAGTTGCTAGGTGGAGGGTTCTTC. The chain combines TRBV2 with TRBJ2-1; D might be TRBD2 (5 bases). The CDR3 is made up of 12 amino acids. CDR1 and CDR2 from the germline V gene are SNHLY and FYNNEI. The V end was cut by 3 bases, the J end by 15 bases, with 15 bases between.